The 10 T cell receptor beta chains below all came from one sample that was sequenced in a study of cytomegalovirus exposure and HLA in healthy donors (dated by TCRdb to about 2017). The method behind the library was the immunoSEQ multiplex PCR assay. Imported from immuneACCESS, the table was reduced by TCRdb to in-frame sequences with V and J called. These copies leave out some clones; in studies compared against another copy, an unresolved V gene accounts for under half, and the cause of the remainder is not known. Here the sample has more than 200,000 clones; roughly nine tenths occur a single time. The leading ten clones occupy more than 10% of the sample. The sample taken for sequencing was PBMCs. The receptors were gathered from a man younger than 35 in good health and CMV-seropositive.

The chain has TRBV29-1 and TRBJ2-1; D is perhaps TRBD1 or TRBD2 (5 bases each). Trimming shortened V by 5 bases and J by 5 bases, and 13 bases separated the two germline ends. The CDR3 has 13 amino acids. The germline V gene has CDR1 SQVTM and CDR2 ANQGSEA. The CDR3 DNA follows: TGCAGCGTTTCTCGGGGCACAAACAATGAGCAGTTCTTC. Translation: CSVSRGTNNEQFF.

The chain carries TRBV4-2 and TRBJ1-5, with D hard to call. Germline CDR1 and CDR2: LGHNA and YNFKEQ. The CDR3 runs to 15 residues. V lost 2 bases and J lost 1, with 9 bases in between. CDR3 sequence reads: CASSQSAESNQPQHF. The CDR3 DNA reads TGTGCCAGCAGCCAAAGTGCGGAGAGCAATCAGCCCCAGCATTTT.

A single count supports this clone. The chain carries TRBV9 and TRBJ2-6, with 8 bases fitting TRBD2. CDR3 length equals 15 residues. V gave up 4 bases and J gave up 2 bases; unmatched junction bases: 2. Germline V gene lookup returns CDR1 SGDLS and CDR2 YYNGEE. The CDR3 reads CASSPGGAGANVLTF. The CDR3 nucleotides are TGTGCCAGCAGCCCCGGGGGGGCTGGGGCCAACGTCCTGACTTTC.

The rearrangement links TRBV5-4 to TRBJ2-4; 9 bases match TRBD2. The J segment lost 14 bases and the V segment lost 4 bases, leaving 7 bases of the junction unmatched. Germline CDR1 SGHNT, CDR2 YYREEE (reference sequence). The CDR3 is 12 amino acids. The CDR3 here is CASSAGLAVEYF. In DNA, the CDR3 is TGTGCCAGCAGCGCGGGACTAGCAGTCGAGTACTTC.

This clone came up once. The chain uses TRBV5-1 and TRBJ1-1; D is unresolved. CDR3 length: 15 residues. The germline CDR1 and CDR2 sequences are SGHRS and YFSETQ. The germline V and J ends were trimmed by 0 bases and 5 bases, with 14 bases remaining between them. CDR3: CASSLEGMSRTEAFF. DNA of the CDR3: TGCGCCAGCAGCTTGGAGGGCATGTCGCGGACTGAAGCTTTCTTT.

The V and J genes are TRBV6-1 and TRBJ2-7; TRBD1 matches 7 bases. Trimming cost V 3 bases and J 3 bases; bases outside gene matches: 11. The CDR3 is made up of 16 amino acids. Per germline, CDR1 MNHNS and CDR2 SASEGT. The CDR3 DNA reads as TGTGCCAGCAGTGATCACCTAGGACAGGCGATCTACGAGCAGTACTTC. This sequence encodes CASSDHLGQAIYEQYF.

The rearrangement uses TRBV6-5 and TRBJ1-1; 8 bases line up with TRBD1. After removal of 2 bases from V and 8 bases from J, the junction contained 4 bases not matched to a gene. Per germline, CDR1 MNHEY and CDR2 SVGAGI. CDR3 length: 13 amino acids. The CDR3 coding sequence is TGTGCCAGCAGTTACCCTGGGACAGGAGAAGCTTTCTTT. Translating gives CASSYPGTGEAFF.

The chain has TRBV18 and TRBJ1-4; D unclear. CDR1 is KGHSH, CDR2 LQKENI, per germline. Trimming removed 1 base from V and 2 bases from J, with 5 bases in between. CDR3 length equals 14 residues. CDR3: CASSPRDTNEKLFF. CDR3 DNA: TGTGCCAGCTCACCACGAGACACTAATGAAAAACTGTTTTTT.

The chain employs TRBV5-1 and TRBJ2-7; the D gene could be TRBD1 or TRBD2 (7 bases each). V was shortened by 7 bases and J by 4 bases, with 12 bases between the two germline ends. This CDR3 is built from 12 residues. The germline V gene encodes CDR1 SGHRS and CDR2 YFSETQ. For the CDR3, the DNA is TGCGCCAGCGGGGAGGGGGCTTACGAGCAGTACTTC. Protein: CASGEGAYEQYF.

The chain combines TRBV6-5 with TRBJ2-1, with 9 positions matching TRBD2. The CDR3 has 15 amino acids. J was trimmed by 6 bases and V by 6 bases; bases with no gene match: 9. Germline lookup yields CDR1 MNHEY and CDR2 SVGAGI. CDR3 coding DNA: TGTGCCAGCAGCCGTCTTAGCGGGGGAACCAATGAGCAGTTCTTC. Its protein is CASSRLSGGTNEQFF.